This is a list of T cell receptor beta chains from one sample in a study of response to subunit inactivated influenza vaccine. TCRdb redid the calling of the RT-PCR reads with MiXCR, one entry per CDR3 protein. The sample has 450,000 to 600,000 distinct CDR3 sequences, around 7.9% seen once. Specimen: PBMCs from blood, collected roughly 24 months after vaccination. The receptor set was obtained from a man aged 50-75 years who received an inactivated influenza vaccine. Both conserved end residues are part of each CDR3. The order of the fields is J gene, V gene, D gene, clone size, CDR3 DNA, CDR3 protein. A D gene is named only where the DNA matches it firmly. Not every row has a clone size; where given, it reads once, few, many or a size class.

TRBJ2-3 TRBV7-9 TRBD1 few TGTGCCAGCAGCTTAGTCTCGGACAGGGCAGATACGCAGTATTTT CASSLVSDRADTQYF
TRBJ2-1 TRBV12-3/TRBV12-4 TRBD2 many TGTGCCAGCAGTTCGCAAAGGACTAGTGAGCAGTTCTTC CASSSQRTSEQFF
TRBJ2-7 TRBV3-1 . many TGTGCCAGCAGCCAAGATCTTTCTAGTTCCTACGAGCAGTACTTC CASSQDLSSSYEQYF
TRBJ2-2 TRBV6-2/TRBV6-3 . few TGTGCCAGCAGTTACTCTCTGGACAGCTCGTTGGAGCTGTTTTTT CASSYSLDSSLELFF
TRBJ2-1 TRBV24-1 TRBD2 few TGTGCCACCAGTGATATCACCGGACTAGCGGGAGTCCATGAGCAGTTCTTC CATSDITGLAGVHEQFF
TRBJ2-7 TRBV7-2 . few TGTGCCAGCAGCTTAGTGCAGGGCGAGCAGTACTTC CASSLVQGEQYF
TRBJ2-1 TRBV28 . few TGTGCCAGCAGTTTATTAACAGGGTACAATGAGCAGTTCTTC CASSLLTGYNEQFF
TRBJ2-2 TRBV3-1 TRBD2 . TGTGCCAGCAGCCGGTCGCCCACTAGCGCCGGGGAGCTGTTTTTT CASSRSPTSAGELFF
TRBJ2-1 TRBV18 . few TGTGCCAGCTCACCGATGACTTTCAATGAGCAGTTCTTC CASSPMTFNEQFF
TRBJ1-2 TRBV12-3/TRBV12-4 . many TGTGCCAGCAGTTTAAGGAGGGCCGGAGTCTATGGCTACACCTTC CASSLRRAGVYGYTF
TRBJ1-4 TRBV20-1 TRBD1 many TGCAGTGCTAGATCCACAGGGGGAGAAAAACTGTTTTTT CSARSTGGEKLFF
TRBJ2-1 TRBV27 TRBD1 few TGTGCCAGCAGTCACCGGGACAGATCCTACAATGAGCAGTTCTTC CASSHRDRSYNEQFF
TRBJ2-7 TRBV28 TRBD1 many TGTGCCAGCAGTTTTGGGCTGGGGGACAGGGTGAAGTACGAGCAGTACTTC CASSFGLGDRVKYEQYF
TRBJ2-2 TRBV12-3/TRBV12-4 . few TGTGCCAGCAAAAAAGGGGGAACAGGGCTTACCGGGGAGCTGTTTTTT CASKKGGTGLTGELFF
TRBJ2-7 TRBV7-2 TRBD2 . TGTGCCAGCAGCCAGCGGGGGGCCCTCGAGCAGTACTTC CASSQRGALEQYF
TRBJ2-1 TRBV11-2 . many TGTGCCAGCAGCTTAGGACTAAACAATGAGCAGTTCTTC CASSLGLNNEQFF
TRBJ1-1 TRBV20-1 . many TGCAGTGCTAGACCGGTGACAGGGAACACTGAAGCTTTCTTT CSARPVTGNTEAFF
TRBJ2-3 TRBV29-1 . . TGCAGCGTTGATGTCGGGGCAGATACGCAGTATTTT CSVDVGADTQYF
TRBJ1-1 TRBV5-1 . few TGCGCCAGCAGCTCCAAGGGATTGAACACTGAAGCTTTCTTT CASSSKGLNTEAFF
TRBJ2-3 TRBV2 TRBD2 . TGTGCCAGCAGCGGGACTAGCCCAGATACGCAGTATTTT CASSGTSPDTQYF
TRBJ2-3 TRBV30 TRBD2 . TGTGCTGTAGGACTAGCGGGGTCAGATACGCAGTATTTT CAVGLAGSDTQYF
TRBJ1-2 TRBV19 . . TGTGCCAGTACCAACAGACAGGTTATCGCCTATGGCTACACCTTC CASTNRQVIAYGYTF
TRBJ2-3 TRBV27 . few TGTGCCAGCTCCAGGGGGGCCCAATGGGGGGATACGCAGTATTTT CASSRGAQWGDTQYF
TRBJ2-7 TRBV7-2 TRBD1 few TGTGCCAGCAGCTTTCGACAGGGATACGAGCAGTACTTC CASSFRQGYEQYF
TRBJ2-7 TRBV10-3 TRBD2 few TGTGCCATCAGTGATTTGGGGGTCTCGCGGGGGGCCTACGAGCAGTACTTC CAISDLGVSRGAYEQYF
TRBJ1-5 TRBV4-3 . many TGCGCCAGCAGCCCCGACAGAGATCAGCCCCAGCATTTT CASSPDRDQPQHF
TRBJ2-3 TRBV24-1 TRBD2 many TGTGCCACCAGTGCAGCATCTAGCGGGGGAGATACGCAGTATTTT CATSAASSGGDTQYF
TRBJ2-1 TRBV6-2/TRBV6-3 . few TGTGCCAGCGGAACGCTAAGGGGCAGGGGTAACAATGAGCAGTTCTTC CASGTLRGRGNNEQFF
TRBJ2-6 TRBV6-4 . . TGTGCCAGCAGTGCCGACAGAAGCTCTGGGGCCAACGTCCTGACTTTC CASSADRSSGANVLTF
TRBJ2-3 TRBV11-2 TRBD2 many TGTGCCAGCAGCCCGACTAGCGGGGGGCTTAGATTCAGCACAGATACGCAGTATTTT CASSPTSGGLRFSTDTQYF
TRBJ1-2 TRBV6-5 . few TGTGCCAGCAGTTACTTAGGAGGGGCTGGCTACACCTTC CASSYLGGAGYTF
TRBJ2-1 TRBV5-5 . few TGTGCCAGCAGCTTGGCCCGGGACACATCCTACAATGAGCAGTTCTTC CASSLARDTSYNEQFF
TRBJ1-1 TRBV6-2/TRBV6-3 TRBD1 . TGTGCCAGCACCAATACAGGGGGCTGGACTGAAGCTTTCTTT CASTNTGGWTEAFF
TRBJ1-1 TRBV5-1 . many TGCGCCAGCAGGGAAGAAACAGGAGCTTTCTTT CASREETGAFF
TRBJ2-5 TRBV4-1 . few TGCGCCAGCAGCCACCGATCGGACATGGTGGAGACCCAGTACTTC CASSHRSDMVETQYF
TRBJ1-4 TRBV7-9 . few TGTGCCAGCAGCCGGGACAATGCTAATGAAAAACTGTTTTTT CASSRDNANEKLFF
TRBJ2-1 TRBV10-3 TRBD2 few TGTGCCATCAGTACCCGGACTAGCGGGGGGTACAATGAGCAGTTCTTC CAISTRTSGGYNEQFF
TRBJ2-5 TRBV20-1 TRBD1 many TGCAGTGCCTTCGGGGGCGGGACAGGGATAAAGACCCAGTACTTC CSAFGGGTGIKTQYF
TRBJ2-5 TRBV11-2 TRBD2 few TGTGCCAGCAGCTTAGGGGTCGGGGGGGCGGAGACCCAGTACTTC CASSLGVGGAETQYF
TRBJ2-1 TRBV5-1 . many TGCGCCAGCAGCTTGGCAGGGTTTAACAATGAGCAGTTCTTC CASSLAGFNNEQFF
TRBJ2-5 TRBV12-3/TRBV12-4 . . TGTGCCAGCAGTTTCCGAGCGAGCAGGGCGGGAGAGACCCAGTACTTC CASSFRASRAGETQYF
TRBJ2-1 TRBV5-1 . . TGCGCCAGCAGCTTGGACTATAGGACAAGGCAGCCATATGAGCAGTTCTTC CASSLDYRTRQPYEQFF
TRBJ2-3 TRBV27 . many TGTGCCAGCAGTTTATGGGGGTCAGATACGCAGTATTTT CASSLWGSDTQYF
TRBJ2-1 TRBV6-1 . many TGTGCCAGTGGTCGGGGGTTTGGGGACAATGAGCAGTTCTTC CASGRGFGDNEQFF
TRBJ1-1 TRBV7-9 . . TGTGCCAGCAGCTTCCTCCGGGACCTTAACACTGAAGCTTTCTTT CASSFLRDLNTEAFF
TRBJ2-7 TRBV5-1 . many TGCGCCAGCAGCTCCTCACTAGAACCATACGAGCAGTACTTC CASSSSLEPYEQYF
TRBJ2-1 TRBV20-1 TRBD2 few TGCAGTGCCAGGGCTAGAGGACTAGCGAGGCCCGATGAGCAGTTCTTC CSARARGLARPDEQFF
TRBJ2-1 TRBV28 . many TGTGCCAGCAGTATAGGGCCGAGCTCCTACAATGAGCAGTTCTTC CASSIGPSSYNEQFF
TRBJ2-1 TRBV20-1 TRBD1 many TGCAGTGTACCGGGACAGGGGACGCCCCGCTTGGATGAGCAGTTCTTC CSVPGQGTPRLDEQFF
TRBJ2-3 TRBV6-2/TRBV6-3 . . TGTGCCAGCAGTACCGGGACACCTCCAGATACGCAGTATTTT CASSTGTPPDTQYF
TRBJ1-1 TRBV5-1 . . TGCGCCAGCAGCTTTGGCTCCAACTGGAACACTGAAGCTTTCTTT CASSFGSNWNTEAFF
TRBJ2-3 TRBV7-9 TRBD2 . TGTGCCAGCAGCCTTGATAGCGGGGGGGAAGATACGCAGTATTTT CASSLDSGGEDTQYF
TRBJ2-2 TRBV4-3 . few TGCGCCAGCAGCCGGTTCTCGGGCACCGGGGAGCTGTTTTTT CASSRFSGTGELFF
TRBJ2-5 TRBV24-1 TRBD1 few TGTGCCACCAGTGTGGGACAGGGACTTGTGGAGACCCAGTACTTC CATSVGQGLVETQYF
TRBJ2-5 TRBV5-4 TRBD2 few TGTGCCAGCAGCTTGGCGACTAGCGGGGGGGCGGAGACCCAGTACTTC CASSLATSGGAETQYF